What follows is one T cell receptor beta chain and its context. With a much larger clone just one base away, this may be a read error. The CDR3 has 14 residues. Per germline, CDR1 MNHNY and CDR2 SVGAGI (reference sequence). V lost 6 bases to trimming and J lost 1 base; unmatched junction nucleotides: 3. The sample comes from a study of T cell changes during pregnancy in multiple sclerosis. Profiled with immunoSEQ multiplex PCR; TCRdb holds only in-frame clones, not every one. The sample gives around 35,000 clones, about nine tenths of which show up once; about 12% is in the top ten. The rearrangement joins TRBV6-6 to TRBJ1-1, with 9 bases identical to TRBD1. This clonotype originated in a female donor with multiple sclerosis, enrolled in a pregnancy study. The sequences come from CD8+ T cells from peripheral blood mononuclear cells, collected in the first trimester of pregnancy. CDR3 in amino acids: CASSPGQGNTEAFF. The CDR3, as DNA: TGTGCCAGCAGCCCGGGACAGGGGAACACTGAAGCTTTCTTT.